The clone carrying this T cell receptor beta chain was picked up a small number of times. Its antigen is unknown. This sample stems from a study of CD8 T cells in ankylosing spondylitis. Whole-study results and caveats: Researchers reportedly found disease-linked clones significantly enriched in matched ankylosing spondylitis synovial fluid. What seemed typical of ankylosing spondylitis blood was a TCR beta motif built from about 8 highly homologous variants.

In making TCR beta libraries, quantitative 5'-RACE with molecular barcodes was used. Using its own MiXCR run on the 5' RACE reads, TCRdb lists one record per CDR3 protein. This sample has around 540,000 distinct CDR3 sequences, with roughly 12% found just once. Specimen: blood, either unsorted or a sorted T cell fraction (not recorded which). The source is a male donor with ankylosing spondylitis.

The CDR3 nucleotides read TGTGCCAGCAGCTCTCGGGATAAGGGGGGCAATCAGCCCCAGCATTTT. Protein: CASSSRDKGGNQPQHF. The chain joins TRBV7-8 to TRBJ1-5, with D tentatively TRBD1 (6 bases). Trimming stripped 4 bases from V and 2 bases from J, with 15 bases between. CDR1 is SGHVS and CDR2 is FQNEAQ in the germline V gene. The CDR3 is 16 amino acids.